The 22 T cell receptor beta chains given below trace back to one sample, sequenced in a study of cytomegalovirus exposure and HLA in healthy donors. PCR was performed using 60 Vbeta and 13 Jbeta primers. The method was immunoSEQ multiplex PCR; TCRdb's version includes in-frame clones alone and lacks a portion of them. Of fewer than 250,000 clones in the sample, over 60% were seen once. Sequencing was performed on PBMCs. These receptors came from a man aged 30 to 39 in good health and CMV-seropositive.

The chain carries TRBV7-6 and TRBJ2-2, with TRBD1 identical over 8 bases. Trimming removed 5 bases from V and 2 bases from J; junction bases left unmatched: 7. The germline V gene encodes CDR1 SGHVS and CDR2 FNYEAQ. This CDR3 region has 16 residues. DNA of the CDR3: TGTGCCAGCAGCACGTGGGCAGGGGGCAACACCGGGGAGCTGTTTTTT. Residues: CASSTWAGGNTGELFF. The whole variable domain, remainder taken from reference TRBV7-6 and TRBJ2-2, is GAGVSQSPRYKVTKRGQDVALRCDPISGHVSLYWYRQALGQGPEFLTYFNYEAQQDKSGLPNDRFSAERPEGSISTLTIQRTEQRDSAMYRCASSTWAGGNTGELFFGEGSRLTVL.

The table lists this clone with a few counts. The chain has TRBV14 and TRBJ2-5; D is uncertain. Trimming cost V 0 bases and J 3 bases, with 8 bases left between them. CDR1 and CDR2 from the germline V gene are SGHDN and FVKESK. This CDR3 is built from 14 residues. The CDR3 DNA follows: TGTGCCAGCAGCCAAGAGTGGCCAGAAGAGACCCAGTACTTC. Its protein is CASSQEWPEETQYF.

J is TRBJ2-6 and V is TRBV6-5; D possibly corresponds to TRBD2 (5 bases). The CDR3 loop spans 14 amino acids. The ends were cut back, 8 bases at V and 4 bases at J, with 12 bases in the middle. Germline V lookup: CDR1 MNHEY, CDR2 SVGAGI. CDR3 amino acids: CASRGTGGANVLTF. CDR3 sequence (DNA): TGTGCCAGCCGGGGAACGGGAGGGGCCAACGTCCTGACTTTC.

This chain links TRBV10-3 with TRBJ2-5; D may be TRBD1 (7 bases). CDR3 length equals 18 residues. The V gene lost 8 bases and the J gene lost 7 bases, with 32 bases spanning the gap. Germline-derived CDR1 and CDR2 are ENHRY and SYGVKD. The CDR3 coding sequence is TGTGCCATCTCCGCCGGGACAGCGGGCGGAAAGGAAGTAGGGACCCAGTACTTC. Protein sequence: CAISAGTAGGKEVGTQYF.

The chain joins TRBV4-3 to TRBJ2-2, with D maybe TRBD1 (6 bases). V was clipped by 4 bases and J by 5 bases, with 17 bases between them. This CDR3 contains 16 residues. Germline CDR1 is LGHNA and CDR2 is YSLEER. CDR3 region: CASSPRAQGGTGELFF. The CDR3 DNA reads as TGCGCCAGCAGCCCAAGGGCACAGGGCGGGACCGGGGAGCTGTTTTTT.

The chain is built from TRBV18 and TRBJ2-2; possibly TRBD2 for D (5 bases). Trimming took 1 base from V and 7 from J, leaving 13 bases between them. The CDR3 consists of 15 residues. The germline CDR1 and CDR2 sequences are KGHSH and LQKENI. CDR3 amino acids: CASSPLREPGGELFF. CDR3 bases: TGTGCCAGCTCACCACTGAGGGAACCCGGCGGGGAGCTGTTTTTT.

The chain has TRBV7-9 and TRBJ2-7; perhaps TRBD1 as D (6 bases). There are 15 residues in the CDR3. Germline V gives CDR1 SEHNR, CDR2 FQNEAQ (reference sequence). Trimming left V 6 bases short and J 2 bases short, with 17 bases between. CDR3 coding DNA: TGTGCCAGCAGGCCGTCACAGGGAAAACCCTACGAGCAGTACTTC. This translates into CASRPSQGKPYEQYF.

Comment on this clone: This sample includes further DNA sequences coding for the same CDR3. This CDR3 reads CASSLGGGLWGYTF. The CDR3 region has the DNA TGTGCCAGCAGCTTGGGCGGGGGACTCTGGGGCTACACCTTC. This chain links TRBV5-6 with TRBJ1-2; D is possibly TRBD1 (5 bases). This CDR3 comprises 14 residues. V lost 0 bases and J 8 bases, leaving 14 bases between the germline ends. Germline loops: CDR1 SGHDT, CDR2 YYEEEE.

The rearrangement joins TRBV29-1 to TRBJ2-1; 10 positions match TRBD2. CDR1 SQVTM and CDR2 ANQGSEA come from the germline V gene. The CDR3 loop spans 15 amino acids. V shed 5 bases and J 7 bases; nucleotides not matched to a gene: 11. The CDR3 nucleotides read TGCAGCGTTAGGACTAGAGCGGGGGGGGTAAATGAGCAGTTCTTC. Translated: CSVRTRAGGVNEQFF.

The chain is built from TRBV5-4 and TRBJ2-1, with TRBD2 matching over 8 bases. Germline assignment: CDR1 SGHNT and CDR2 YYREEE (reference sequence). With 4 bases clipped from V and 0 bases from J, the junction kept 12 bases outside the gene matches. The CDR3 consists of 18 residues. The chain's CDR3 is CASSRGLGVPSSYNEQFF. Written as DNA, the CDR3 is TGTGCCAGCAGCAGGGGACTAGGCGTCCCAAGCTCCTACAATGAGCAGTTCTTC.

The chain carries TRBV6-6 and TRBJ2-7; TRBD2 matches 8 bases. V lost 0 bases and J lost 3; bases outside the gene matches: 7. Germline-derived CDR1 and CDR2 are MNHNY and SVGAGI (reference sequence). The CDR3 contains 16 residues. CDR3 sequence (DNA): TGTGCCAGCAGTTACTCAAGGATTAGCGGGGACTACGAGCAGTACTTC. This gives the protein CASSYSRISGDYEQYF.

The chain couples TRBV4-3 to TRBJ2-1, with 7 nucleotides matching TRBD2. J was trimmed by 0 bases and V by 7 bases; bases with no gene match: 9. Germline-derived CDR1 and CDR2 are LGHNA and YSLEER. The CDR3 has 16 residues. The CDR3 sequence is CASTPRGGSSYNEQFF. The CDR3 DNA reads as TGCGCCAGCACCCCCCGCGGGGGAAGCTCCTACAATGAGCAGTTCTTC.

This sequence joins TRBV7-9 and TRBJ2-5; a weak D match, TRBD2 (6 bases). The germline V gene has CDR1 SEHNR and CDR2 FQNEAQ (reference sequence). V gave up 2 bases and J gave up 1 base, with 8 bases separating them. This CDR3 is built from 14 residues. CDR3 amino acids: CASSLSGGQETQYF. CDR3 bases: TGTGCCAGCAGCTTATCCGGGGGCCAAGAGACCCAGTACTTC.

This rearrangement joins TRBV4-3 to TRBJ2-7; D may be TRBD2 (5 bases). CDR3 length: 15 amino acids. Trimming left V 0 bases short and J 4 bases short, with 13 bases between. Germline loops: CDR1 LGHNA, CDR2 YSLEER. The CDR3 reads CASSQDAPGGYEQYF. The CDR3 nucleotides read TGCGCCAGCAGCCAAGATGCCCCCGGCGGGTACGAGCAGTACTTC.

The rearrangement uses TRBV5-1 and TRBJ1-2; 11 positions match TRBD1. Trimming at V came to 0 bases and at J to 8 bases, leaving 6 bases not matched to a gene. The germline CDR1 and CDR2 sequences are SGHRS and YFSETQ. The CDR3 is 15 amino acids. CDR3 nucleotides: TGCGCCAGCAGCTTGGCCTGGGGACAGGGGGTCGGCTACACCTTC. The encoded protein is CASSLAWGQGVGYTF.

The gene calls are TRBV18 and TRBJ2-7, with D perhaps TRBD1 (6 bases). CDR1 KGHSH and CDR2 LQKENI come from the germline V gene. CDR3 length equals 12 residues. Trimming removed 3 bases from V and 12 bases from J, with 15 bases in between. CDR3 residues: CASSPDRSGWYF. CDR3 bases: TGTGCCAGCTCACCCGACAGGAGTGGCTGGTACTTC.

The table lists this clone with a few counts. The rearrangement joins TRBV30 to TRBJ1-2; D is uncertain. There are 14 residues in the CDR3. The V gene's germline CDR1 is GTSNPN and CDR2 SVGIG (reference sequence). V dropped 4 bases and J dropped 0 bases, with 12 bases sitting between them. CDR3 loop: CAWIGAGANYGYTF. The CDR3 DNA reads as TGTGCCTGGATTGGTGCGGGAGCTAACTATGGCTACACCTTC.

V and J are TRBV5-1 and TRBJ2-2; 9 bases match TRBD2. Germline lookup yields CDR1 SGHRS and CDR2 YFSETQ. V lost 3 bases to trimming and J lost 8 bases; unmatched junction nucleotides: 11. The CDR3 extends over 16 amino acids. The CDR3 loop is CASSSPGLASGGELFF. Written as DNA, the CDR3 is TGCGCCAGCAGCTCCCCGGGACTAGCCTCAGGGGGGGAGCTGTTTTTT.

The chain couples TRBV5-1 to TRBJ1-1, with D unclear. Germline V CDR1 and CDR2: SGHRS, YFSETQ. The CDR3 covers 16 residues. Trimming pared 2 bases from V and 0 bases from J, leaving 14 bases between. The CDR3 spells CASSFLLQSMNTEAFF. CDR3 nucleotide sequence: TGCGCCAGCAGCTTCCTCTTACAGAGCATGAACACTGAAGCTTTCTTT. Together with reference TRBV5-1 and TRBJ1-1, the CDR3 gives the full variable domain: KAGVTQTPRYLIKTRGQQVTLSCSPISGHRSVSWYQQTPGQGLQFLFEYFSETQRNKGNFPGRFSGRQFSNSRSEMNVSTLELGDSALYLCASSFLLQSMNTEAFFGQGTRLTVV.

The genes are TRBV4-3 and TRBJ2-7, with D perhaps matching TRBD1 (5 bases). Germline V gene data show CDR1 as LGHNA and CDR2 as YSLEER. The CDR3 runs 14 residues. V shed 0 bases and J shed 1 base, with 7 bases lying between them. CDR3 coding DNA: TGCGCCAGCAGCCAAGACAGACAGTCCTACGAGCAGTACTTC. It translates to CASSQDRQSYEQYF.

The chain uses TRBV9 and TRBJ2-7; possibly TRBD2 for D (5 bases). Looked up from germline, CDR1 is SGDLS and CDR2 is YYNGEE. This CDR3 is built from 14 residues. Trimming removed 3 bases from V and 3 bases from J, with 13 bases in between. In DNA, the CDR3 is TGTGCCAGCAGCGGAGGGCGAGGCAGCTACGAGCAGTACTTC. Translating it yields CASSGGRGSYEQYF.

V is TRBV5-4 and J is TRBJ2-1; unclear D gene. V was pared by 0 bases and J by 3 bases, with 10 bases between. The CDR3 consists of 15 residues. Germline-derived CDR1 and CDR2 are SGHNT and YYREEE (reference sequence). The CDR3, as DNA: TGTGCCAGCAGCTTGGGGCCGACGGGCTACAATGAGCAGTTCTTC. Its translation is CASSLGPTGYNEQFF.